A selection of T cell receptor beta chains follows, all from one sample in a study of blood T cell repertoires in COVID-19. Assay: immunoSEQ multiplex PCR; the TCRdb copy retains only in-frame clones and omits some. The sample lists more than 65,000 clones, around 79% occurring once. Specimen: peripheral blood. The receptors come from a woman aged 70-85 years with acute or convalescent COVID-19. CDR3s include the opening cysteine and the closing phenylalanine or tryptophan. The D gene is left open where the match is weak. Where a row states a size, it is once, few, many or the class of an expanded clone; other rows omit it.

j_call v_call d_call clone_size cdr3_nt cdr3_aa
TRBJ2-5 TRBV19 TRBD1 . TGTGCCAGTAGTACCGGGACAGGGCGAGAGACCCAGTACTTC CASSTGTGRETQYF
TRBJ2-1 TRBV27 . . TGTGCCAGCAGTTTAGGGCGGGTAGAGGGCAATGAGCAGTTCTTC CASSLGRVEGNEQFF
TRBJ2-7 TRBV11-3 TRBD2 . TGTGCCAGCAGCCGTGGGGGACTAGCGGAGGGATACGAGCAGTACTTC CASSRGGLAEGYEQYF
TRBJ2-2 TRBV5-6 TRBD2 . TGTGCCAGCAGCTCTAGCGGGAGTCCCGGGGAGCTGTTTTTT CASSSSGSPGELFF
TRBJ2-2 TRBV27 TRBD2 . TGTGCCAGCAGTTCGGTTAGCGGGAGGGGCGGGGAGCTGTTTTTT CASSSVSGRGGELFF
TRBJ2-1 TRBV3-1/TRBV3-2 TRBD2 once TGTGCCAGCAGCCAAGGACTAGCGGGGTCCTACAATGAGCAGTTCTTC CASSQGLAGSYNEQFF
TRBJ2-3 TRBV10-3 . . TGTGCCATCAGTGAGTCGCGTCAGGGTTCAGATACGCAGTATTTT CAISESRQGSDTQYF
TRBJ1-5 TRBV3-1/TRBV3-2 TRBD1 . TGTGCCAGCAGCTGGGGAGGACAGGCCCCTCAGCCCCAGCATTTT CASSWGGQAPQPQHF
TRBJ2-3 TRBV24-1 . . TGTGCCACCAGTGACCTCAGCACAGATACGCAGTATTTT CATSDLSTDTQYF
TRBJ2-5 TRBV7-3 . . TGTGCCAGCAGCTTAGGGTCGGGTCTGGAGACCCAGTACTTC CASSLGSGLETQYF
TRBJ2-1 TRBV11-2 . . TGTGCCAGCAGCTTAGCTCTAGTCCTATCCAATGAGCAGTTCTTC CASSLALVLSNEQFF
TRBJ2-3 TRBV5-1 TRBD2 . TGCGCCAGCAGCCCCAGGGGGGCTAGCGGGGCCGGCACAGATACGCAGTATTTT CASSPRGASGAGTDTQYF
TRBJ2-1 TRBV6-5 TRBD1 . TGTGCCAGCAGCGGCACAGGGGGGATTAACAATGAGCAGTTCTTC CASSGTGGINNEQFF
TRBJ2-7 TRBV23-1 . . TGCGCCAGCAGTCAATCGAGACAGCCTTTGGACTACGAGCAGTACTTC CASSQSRQPLDYEQYF
TRBJ2-6 TRBV9 . . TGTGCCAGCAGCGTAGCGACAGCCTCTGGGGCCAACGTCCTGACTTTC CASSVATASGANVLTF
TRBJ1-2 TRBV5-6 . . TGTGCCAGCAGCTTGGTGATCGGTGGTGGCTACACCTTC CASSLVIGGGYTF
TRBJ2-5 TRBV7-2 TRBD2 . TGTGCCAGCAGCTCGGGACTAGTAAGGGAGACCCAGTACTTC CASSSGLVRETQYF
TRBJ2-3 TRBV5-4 . once TGTGCCAGCAGCCTGGAGCGGGCAGATACGCAGTATTTT CASSLERADTQYF
TRBJ1-2 TRBV28 . . TGTGCCAGCACCGTGGGGGCAGGGGACTATGGCTACACCTTC CASTVGAGDYGYTF
TRBJ1-2 TRBV15 TRBD1 . TGTGCCACCAGCAATTTTCGGACAGGGCTGAGCTATGGCTACACCTTC CATSNFRTGLSYGYTF
TRBJ2-5 TRBV6-1 TRBD2 . TGTGCCAGCAGTGATGGGGACTACGAGACCCAGTACTTC CASSDGDYETQYF
TRBJ2-7 TRBV6-5 . . TGTGCCAGCCGTCAGGCTACCTACGAGCAGTACTTC CASRQATYEQYF
TRBJ1-3 TRBV5-1 . . TGCGCCAGCAGCTTGGTGGCCCCGGGGGGACCTGGAAACACCATATATTTT CASSLVAPGGPGNTIYF
TRBJ1-1 TRBV5-1 . . TGCGCCAGCAGCTTGGAAGGAGGCAGGTGGGCTGAAGCTTTCTTT CASSLEGGRWAEAFF
TRBJ2-3 TRBV18 TRBD2 . TGTGCCAGCTCACCACCGAAGACTAGCGGGAGGAGAGATACGCAGTATTTT CASSPPKTSGRRDTQYF
TRBJ2-7 TRBV2 TRBD2 . TGTGCCAGCGGACTAGCGGGAGCTTACGAGCAGTACTTC CASGLAGAYEQYF
TRBJ2-2 TRBV4-3 . . TGCGCCAGCAGCCACGTCGACACCGGGGAGCTGTTTTTT CASSHVDTGELFF
TRBJ2-7 TRBV10-3 TRBD1 . TGTGCCATCAGTGAAAATTATATAGGACAGGGTAGTAGTTCGTACGAGCAGTACTTC CAISENYIGQGSSSYEQYF
TRBJ2-3 TRBV7-8 . . TGTGCCAGCAGCTTAGTCCTAGTTAGCACAGATACGCAGTATTTT CASSLVLVSTDTQYF
TRBJ1-3 TRBV30 TRBD1 . TGTGCCTGGAGTGACAGGGGGCGCTCTGGAAACACCATATATTTT CAWSDRGRSGNTIYF
TRBJ1-3 TRBV9 TRBD1 . TGTGCCAGCAGAGGGACAGGGGGACCAAACACCATATATTTT CASRGTGGPNTIYF
TRBJ2-1 TRBV27 TRBD2 . TGTGCCACCCTAAAGCGGGGCGGGGATAATGAGCAGTTCTTC CATLKRGGDNEQFF
TRBJ2-3 TRBV5-4 TRBD2 . TGTGCCAGCAGCTTGGGCTTAACTAGCGGAGGAGGGACAGATACGCAGTATTTT CASSLGLTSGGGTDTQYF
TRBJ2-5 TRBV20-1 TRBD2 . TGCAGTGCTAGTCATGGACTAGCGGAAAGGGGAGAGACCCAGTACTTC CSASHGLAERGETQYF
TRBJ2-5 TRBV2 TRBD1 . TGTGCCAGCACCCGCGGGACAGGAACGACCCAGTACTTC CASTRGTGTTQYF
TRBJ2-7 TRBV19 TRBD2 few TGTGCCAGTAGTATTTGGAGCGGGAGGGGTACAGTAAAGCAGTACTTC CASSIWSGRGTVKQYF
TRBJ2-5 TRBV7-9 TRBD2 once TGTGCCAGCAGCCAGGCAGCGGGGGGCTCCTTGGGACAAGAGACCCAGTACTTC CASSQAAGGSLGQETQYF
TRBJ2-3 TRBV9 . . TGTGCCAGCGCCGAGGGAGCTCACAAGGCAGATACGCAGTATTTT CASAEGAHKADTQYF
TRBJ1-4 TRBV7-9 TRBD1 . TGTGCCAGCAGCTCATTGCTCGGGACAGGGGGTTCAACTAATGAAAAACTGTTTTTT CASSSLLGTGGSTNEKLFF
TRBJ2-1 TRBV29-1 TRBD2 . TGCAGCGTGGCCCCACTAGCGGGGGGGAATGAGCAGTTCTTC CSVAPLAGGNEQFF
TRBJ1-2 TRBV5-1 . . TGCGCCAGCAGCCCCCAAACAGCTAACTATGGCTACACCTTC CASSPQTANYGYTF
TRBJ1-1 TRBV7-8 TRBD1 few TGTGCCAGCAGCTTAGCTGCAGGGGGCTATGAAGCTTTCTTT CASSLAAGGYEAFF